This TCR beta chain stems from a study of blood T cell repertoires in COVID-19. All enrollees were about 18 to 95 years old and from about two dozen US areas. Here immunoSEQ multiplex PCR was the method, and the copy in TCRdb shows in-frame clones only, minus some. The sample records a few hundred thousand clones, around 91% being singletons. The V gene's germline CDR1 is SQVTM and CDR2 ANQGSEA. The CDR3 contains 16 residues. Trimming cost V 4 bases and J 0 bases; bases outside gene matches: 9. Sequenced material: PBMCs or T cells enriched from blood (not recorded which). The J gene is TRBJ2-7, the V gene TRBV29-1, with 10 bases identical to TRBD2. This receptor was identified in a young woman with acute COVID-19. CDR3 in amino acids: CSVVLSSGGSSYEQYF. DNA of the CDR3: TGCAGCGTTGTCCTATCTAGCGGGGGAAGCTCCTACGAGCAGTACTTC.